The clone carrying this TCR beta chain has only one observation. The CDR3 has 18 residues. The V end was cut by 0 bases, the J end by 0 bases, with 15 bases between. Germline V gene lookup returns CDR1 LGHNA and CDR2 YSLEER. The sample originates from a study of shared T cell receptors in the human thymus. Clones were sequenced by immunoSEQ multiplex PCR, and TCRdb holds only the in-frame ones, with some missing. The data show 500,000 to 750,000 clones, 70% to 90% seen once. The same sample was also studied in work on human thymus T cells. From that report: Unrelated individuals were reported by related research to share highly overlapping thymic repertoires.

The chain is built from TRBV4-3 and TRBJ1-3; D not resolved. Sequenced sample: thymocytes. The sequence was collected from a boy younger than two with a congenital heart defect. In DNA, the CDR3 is TGCGCCAGCAGCCAAGATGGGGAGAGACCTTACTCTGGAAACACCATATATTTT. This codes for CASSQDGERPYSGNTIYF.